This T cell receptor beta chain derives from a study of cytomegalovirus exposure and HLA in healthy donors. On the study more broadly: Previous work identified roughly 110 million unique TCR beta sequences from around 170 million T cells. Broader study findings: Within a later analysis, the majority of CMV-associated TCR beta chains appeared HLA-restricted. Later analysis found that TCR beta chains associated with HLA were more clonally expanded than other, equally common chains. It was in a later analysis that TCR association rates were seen to vary by HLA locus, highest for DRB1 and lowest for HLA-C.

About this clone itself: The antigen remains unidentified.

CDR1 MNHEY and CDR2 SVGAGI come from the germline V gene. V lost 6 bases to trimming and J lost 3 bases; unmatched junction nucleotides: 4. The CDR3 extends over 14 amino acids. Researchers ran the PCR with 60 Vbeta and 13 Jbeta primers. The method was immunoSEQ multiplex PCR; TCRdb's version includes in-frame clones alone and lacks a portion of them. The sample lists about 210,000 clones, roughly 85% occurring once. This clonotype originated in a girl between 2 and 10 years old in good health and CMV-seronegative. The chain carries TRBV6-5 and TRBJ2-1; 8 bases are a match to TRBD2. Material for sequencing was PBMCs. CDR3 amino acids: CASRTGGDYNEQFF. The CDR3 DNA is TGTGCCAGCAGGACGGGGGGGGACTACAATGAGCAGTTCTTC.